A selection of T cell receptor beta chains follows, all from one sample in a study of cytomegalovirus exposure and HLA in healthy donors. The data were produced by immunoSEQ multiplex PCR, yet TCRdb's version contains in-frame clones alone and is incomplete. The table shows over 150,000 clones, with roughly four fifths occurring only once. The sequenced sample consisted of PBMCs. The origin of the receptors is a man aged 50 or older in good health and CMV-seropositive. Each CDR3 is given with its conserved first and last residue. D genes are given only for firm matches. The size of a clone is reported for some rows only, either as once, few or many, or as a class for expanded clones.

j_call | v_call | d_call | clone_size | cdr3_nt | cdr3_aa
TRBJ2-3 | TRBV27 | . | few | TGTGCCAGCAGTTTGTCGGTTTTCCCAGATACGCAGTATTTT | CASSLSVFPDTQYF
TRBJ1-1 | TRBV18 | TRBD1 | once | TGTGCCAGCTCGAAGGACAGGGGCGAAGCTTTCTTT | CASSKDRGEAFF
TRBJ2-7 | TRBV11-2 | TRBD1 | . | TGTGCCAGCAGCTTCGGGACAGGGGAGCAGTACTTC | CASSFGTGEQYF
TRBJ2-7 | TRBV6-5 | . | . | TGTGCCAGCACTGGGACAACGGCCTACGAGCAGTACTTC | CASTGTTAYEQYF
TRBJ2-7 | TRBV28 | TRBD1 | . | TGTGCCAGCAGTTTAGGGGGACAGGGGAGCTCCTACGAGCAGTACTTC | CASSLGGQGSSYEQYF
TRBJ2-4 | TRBV2 | TRBD1 | few | TGTGCCAGCAGCGGGACAGGAGCCAAAAACATTCAGTACTTC | CASSGTGAKNIQYF
TRBJ2-2 | TRBV5-1 | TRBD1 | . | TGCGCCAGCAGCTTGGATACAGGGGAGACCGGGGAGCTGTTTTTT | CASSLDTGETGELFF
TRBJ1-1 | TRBV7-2 | . | . | TGTGCCAGCAGCTCCCGGGGTCTCACTGAAGCTTTCTTT | CASSSRGLTEAFF
TRBJ2-1 | TRBV28 | . | . | TGTGCCAGCAGTTTAGGCTATGAGCAGTTCTTC | CASSLGYEQFF
TRBJ2-5 | TRBV28 | . | . | TGTGCCAGCTCTAGGGGCGCGATTCAGGAGACCCAGTACTTC | CASSRGAIQETQYF
TRBJ1-5 | TRBV30 | . | . | TGTGCCTGTACAGGGTCCGGATATCAGCCCCAGCATTTT | CACTGSGYQPQHF
TRBJ2-2 | TRBV2 | TRBD1 | . | TGTGCCAGCAGGGGGGGACAGGGCTGGGCCGGGGAGCTGTTTTTT | CASRGGQGWAGELFF
TRBJ2-5 | TRBV6-6 | TRBD2 | . | TGTGCCAGCAGTAGCGGGCTAGCGGGAAAAGAGACCCAGTACTTC | CASSSGLAGKETQYF
TRBJ1-2 | TRBV29-1 | . | once | TGCAGCGTTGAGGGGGGGGGCCCTAGCTATGGCTACACCTTC | CSVEGGGPSYGYTF
TRBJ1-2 | TRBV14 | TRBD1 | few | TGTGCCAGCAGCCCGTGGGGGACAGGGGGCCTAGCTAACTATGGCTACACCTTC | CASSPWGTGGLANYGYTF
TRBJ1-1 | TRBV10-3 | TRBD1 | . | TGTGCCATCAGAAGGAGCAGGGGGCTTAACACTGAAGCTTTCTTT | CAIRRSRGLNTEAFF
TRBJ2-2 | TRBV4-1 | . | . | TGCGCCAGCGGGCGGGGCGGGGAGATGAACACCGGGGAGCTGTTTTTT | CASGRGGEMNTGELFF
TRBJ2-3 | TRBV9 | TRBD1 | . | TGTGCCAGCAGCGTAGGGGGGACAGGCACAGATACGCAGTATTTT | CASSVGGTGTDTQYF
TRBJ2-7 | TRBV6-5 | TRBD1 | . | TGTGCCAGCAGCCGGGGACAGGGGTACCTCTACGAGCAGTACTTC | CASSRGQGYLYEQYF